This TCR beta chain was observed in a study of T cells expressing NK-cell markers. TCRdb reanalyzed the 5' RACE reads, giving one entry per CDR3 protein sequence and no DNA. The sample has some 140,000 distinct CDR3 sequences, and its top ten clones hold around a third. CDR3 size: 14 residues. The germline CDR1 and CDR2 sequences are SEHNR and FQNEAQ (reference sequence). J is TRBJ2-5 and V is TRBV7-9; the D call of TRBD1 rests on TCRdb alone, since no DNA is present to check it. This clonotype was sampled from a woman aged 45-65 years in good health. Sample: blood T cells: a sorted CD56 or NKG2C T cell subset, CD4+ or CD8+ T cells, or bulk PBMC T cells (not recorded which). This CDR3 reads CASSFRTEQETQYF.